Shown below are 25 T cell receptor beta chains from a single sample sequenced in a study of T cells in narcolepsy. TCRdb keeps only in-frame clones here, not all; method: immunoSEQ multiplex PCR. The data hold just under 30,000 clones, with over 75% observed a single time. Sequenced: memory (CD45RA-) CD4+ T cells from blood. These receptors originate from a human donor in good health.

The V gene is TRBV27, the J gene TRBJ1-6; D unclear. The germline V gene has CDR1 MNHEY and CDR2 SMNVEV (reference sequence). Trimming pared 8 bases from V and 5 bases from J, leaving 7 bases between. The CDR3 is made up of 12 amino acids. This CDR3 reads CASAYNNSPLHF. The CDR3 DNA reads TGTGCCAGCGCATATAATAATTCACCCCTCCACTTT.

The gene calls are TRBV7-9 and TRBJ1-1, with 10 positions matching TRBD1. The CDR3 covers 17 residues. From germline, CDR1 is SEHNR and CDR2 FQNEAQ (reference sequence). V was clipped by 4 bases and J by 5 bases; unmatched bases: 13. The DNA of the CDR3 is TGTGCCAGCAGCTCACATGCGTTGCGACAGGGGGCAACTGAAGCTTTCTTT. It encodes CASSSHALRQGATEAFF.

The chain has TRBV25-1 and TRBJ2-7; TRBD2 matches 12 bases. This CDR3 has 15 amino acids. CDR1 and CDR2 (germline): MGHDK, SYGVNS. After removal of 3 bases from V and 5 bases from J, the junction contained 5 bases not matched to a gene. The CDR3: CASSDWTSGTHEQYF. The CDR3 region has the DNA TGTGCCAGCAGTGACTGGACTAGCGGGACCCACGAGCAGTACTTC.

Concerning this clone itself: Relative to the germline gene, one junction end is altered; a read error may explain this. The V call is TRBV19, the J call TRBJ1-2, with D unclear. The CDR3 has 13 residues. CDR1 and CDR2 from the germline V gene are LNHDA and SQIVND (reference sequence). CDR3 bases: TGTGCCAGTAGTTTAGACACCAACTATGGCTACACCTTC. Encoded protein: CASSLDTNYGYTF.

V and J are TRBV10-2 and TRBJ2-7; tentatively, D is TRBD2 (6 bases). The germline V gene encodes CDR1 WSHSY and CDR2 SAAADI. CDR3 size: 15 residues. V was shortened by 10 bases and J by 0 bases, with 19 bases between the two germline ends. CDR3 sequence (DNA): TGCGCCACCCAATACAGCGGGCAGAGCTCCTACGAGCAGTACTTC. Its protein product is CATQYSGQSSYEQYF.

The V and J genes are TRBV5-1 and TRBJ1-2; 7 bases match TRBD1. The germline CDR1 and CDR2 sequences are SGHRS and YFSETQ. This CDR3 contains 14 residues. The V and J ends lost 7 bases and 6 bases, in that order; junction bases with no gene match: 12. In DNA, the CDR3 is TGCGCCAGCTCCATGGGACAGCGGTTGGATGGCTACACCTTC. Its translation is CASSMGQRLDGYTF.

This clone was picked up one time. The chain is built from TRBV28 and TRBJ2-3, with 11 bases aligning to TRBD2. The CDR3 is 16 residues long. V lost 5 bases to trimming and J lost 7 bases; unmatched junction nucleotides: 11. CDR1 MDHEN and CDR2 SYDVKM come from the germline V gene. The CDR3 protein is CASSPQLAGVQYTQYF. CDR3 nucleotides: TGTGCCAGCAGTCCCCAACTAGCGGGAGTGCAATATACGCAGTATTTT.

The rearrangement links TRBV6-6 to TRBJ1-1; 7 bases are a match to TRBD1. Losses at the gene ends were 10 bases for V and 1 base for J; bases not matched to a gene: 9. Germline V gives CDR1 MNHNY, CDR2 SVGAGI (reference sequence). This CDR3 is 14 amino acids long. CDR3 residues: CATDRIGGNTEAFF. CDR3 nucleotide sequence: TGTGCCACGGACAGGATAGGGGGGAACACTGAAGCTTTCTTT.

The table lists this clone with a count of one. The chain combines TRBV11-3 with TRBJ2-7; no clear D. V lost 1 base and J lost 6, with 10 bases in between. The CDR3 has 13 amino acids. Germline V gene data show CDR1 as SGHNT and CDR2 as YENEEA. The chain's CDR3 is CASSLGRLGEQYF. The CDR3 region has the DNA TGTGCCAGCAGCTTAGGCAGGCTCGGCGAGCAGTACTTC.

The chain carries TRBV28 and TRBJ1-5; TRBD1 is a possible D gene (6 bases). The CDR3 runs to 14 residues. Trimming removed 6 bases from V and 3 bases from J, with 12 bases in between. CDR1 MDHEN and CDR2 SYDVKM come from the germline V gene. The CDR3 reads CASSTGRANQPQHF. For the CDR3, the DNA is TGTGCCAGCAGCACAGGGCGAGCCAATCAGCCCCAGCATTTT.

This chain uses TRBV5-1 with TRBJ2-1, with 8 bases aligning to TRBD1. Looked up from germline, CDR1 is SGHRS and CDR2 is YFSETQ. CDR3 length equals 15 residues. The junction had 4 bases not matched to a gene; V was cut back by 5 bases and J by 0 bases. CDR3 region: CASSRDRSSYNEQFF. CDR3 bases: TGCGCCAGCAGTCGGGACAGGAGCTCCTACAATGAGCAGTTCTTC.

Notes on this clone: Additional DNA sequences in this sample encode the identical CDR3. This sequence joins TRBV5-1 and TRBJ2-7; D possibly corresponds to TRBD1 (8 bases). Germline CDR1 SGHRS, CDR2 YFSETQ. V lost 0 bases, J lost 1 base, and 17 bases lay in between. This CDR3 has 17 amino acids. CDR3 nucleotide sequence: TGCGCCAGCAGCTTGGTCACAGGGGGGGGTGGGTCCTACGAGCAGTACTTC. Amino acid sequence: CASSLVTGGGGSYEQYF.

The J gene is TRBJ2-3, the V gene TRBV19, with 7 positions matching TRBD2. The germline CDR1 and CDR2 sequences are LNHDA and SQIVND (reference sequence). With V trimmed by 7 bases and J by 8 bases, 3 bases remained unmatched. This CDR3 is 11 amino acids long. The CDR3, as DNA: TGTGCCAGTACCGTAGCGGGTACGCAGTATTTT. The encoded protein is CASTVAGTQYF.

The V and J genes are TRBV6-5 and TRBJ1-6; D gene unclear. Trimming stripped 7 bases from V and 9 bases from J, with 16 bases between. This CDR3 comprises 14 residues. The germline CDR1 and CDR2 sequences are MNHEY and SVGAGI. The CDR3 here is CASTVDGNPSPLHF. In DNA form, the CDR3 reads TGTGCCAGCACCGTGGACGGGAATCCTTCACCCCTCCACTTT.

This clone was detected only once. The chain carries TRBV5-4 and TRBJ1-2; possibly TRBD1 for D (5 bases). CDR1 is SGHNT and CDR2 is YYREEE in the germline V gene (reference sequence). Between the trimmed V and J ends, which lost 0 bases and 9 bases, there was a span of 12 bases. The CDR3 has 13 residues. The CDR3 region has the DNA TGTGCCAGCAGCTTGGCCGGGGGGAACAGCTACACCTTC. It codes for CASSLAGGNSYTF.

The gene calls are TRBV6-6 and TRBJ2-1, with 7 nucleotides matching TRBD2. This CDR3 has 14 residues. CDR1 MNHNY and CDR2 SVGAGI come from the germline V gene (reference sequence). Trimming removed 0 bases from V and 5 bases from J; junction bases left unmatched: 1. CDR3 bases: TGTGCCAGCAGTTACTCTGCGGGAGACAATGAGCAGTTCTTC. It specifies CASSYSAGDNEQFF.

The chain employs TRBV28 and TRBJ2-1, with D uncertain. This CDR3 is built from 15 residues. V dropped 6 bases and J dropped 0 bases, with 12 bases sitting between them. The germline V gene has CDR1 MDHEN and CDR2 SYDVKM. Here the CDR3 reads CASSPLVGSYNEQFF. The CDR3 nucleotides are TGTGCCAGCAGCCCTCTGGTCGGCTCCTACAATGAGCAGTTCTTC.

The rearrangement links TRBV6-5 to TRBJ1-2; D is ambiguous. Per germline, CDR1 MNHEY and CDR2 SVGAGI. Trimming took off 0 bases at V and 1 base at J, with 9 bases between the two ends. The CDR3 extends over 15 amino acids. This CDR3 reads CASSYSSGINYGYTF. The CDR3 DNA is TGTGCCAGCAGTTACTCGAGCGGGATTAACTATGGCTACACCTTC.

CDR3 loop: CASSDPATSGGIKNIQYF. In DNA, the CDR3 is TGCGCCAGCAGCGACCCCGCGACTAGCGGGGGGATCAAAAACATTCAGTACTTC. J is TRBJ2-4 and V is TRBV5-1; 13 bases line up with TRBD2. This CDR3 spans 18 amino acids. Germline CDR1 and CDR2: SGHRS and YFSETQ. After removal of 4 bases from V and 3 bases from J, the junction contained 10 bases not matched to a gene. The variable domain in full, completed from reference TRBV5-1 and TRBJ2-4, reads KAGVTQTPRYLIKTRGQQVTLSCSPISGHRSVSWYQQTPGQGLQFLFEYFSETQRNKGNFPGRFSGRQFSNSRSEMNVSTLELGDSALYLCASSDPATSGGIKNIQYFGAGTRLSVL.

This clone turned up a few times. The chain employs TRBV7-2 and TRBJ1-5, with 9 bases matching TRBD1. Germline CDR1 is SGHTA and CDR2 is FQGNSA. This CDR3 comprises 13 residues. The trim removed 5 bases at V and 4 bases at J, leaving 0 bases unmatched. CDR3 in DNA: TGTGCCAGCAGCGACAGGGGGAATCAGCCCCAGCATTTT. Encoded protein: CASSDRGNQPQHF. The variable domain in full, with the rest retrieved from reference TRBV7-2 and TRBJ1-5, is GAGVSQSPSNKVTEKGKDVELRCDPISGHTALYWYRQSLGQGLEFLIYFQGNSAPDKSGLPSDRFSAERTGGSVSTLTIQRTQQEDSAVYLCASSDRGNQPQHFGDGTRLSIL.

The chain is built from TRBV5-6 and TRBJ2-3; the match to TRBD2 covers 8 bases. V lost 4 bases and J lost 4; bases outside the gene matches: 11. CDR1 and CDR2 (germline): SGHDT, YYEEEE. The length of the CDR3 is 16 residues. The CDR3 sequence is CASSPGLVVLSDTQYF. The CDR3 DNA follows: TGTGCCAGCAGCCCGGGACTAGTCGTATTGTCAGATACGCAGTATTTT.

This sequence joins TRBV27 and TRBJ2-7, with D unclear. Germline V gives CDR1 MNHEY, CDR2 SMNVEV (reference sequence). The CDR3 is 16 residues long. Trimming stripped 5 bases from V and 6 bases from J, with 23 bases between. CDR3 DNA: TGTGCCAGCAGTCCCATCCGGATGGGTCGGATGAGCGAGCAGTACTTC. It codes for CASSPIRMGRMSEQYF.

In the case of this clone: Sequence at one end of the junction differs from germline and may be a read error. The rearrangement uses TRBV4-3 and TRBJ1-4, with D perhaps matching TRBD1 (5 bases). This CDR3 has 17 residues. Germline CDR1 and CDR2: LGHNA and YSLEER. The CDR3 DNA reads TGCGCCAGCGGCCAAGAAGGAAGGGGTGCAACTAATGAAAAACTGTTTTTT. Residues: CASGQEGRGATNEKLFF.

The chain recombines TRBV6-1 with TRBJ2-7; 11 nucleotides align to TRBD2. V gave up 3 bases and J gave up 2 bases; unmatched junction bases: 12. The germline gives CDR1 MNHNS, CDR2 SASEGT. The CDR3 consists of 18 residues. Here the CDR3 DNA reads TGTGCCAGCAGTGAGGGAAGACTAGCGGGGAGGCGCACCTACGAGCAGTACTTC. Translation: CASSEGRLAGRRTYEQYF.

The V call is TRBV2, the J call TRBJ2-4; TRBD2 might be the D (6 bases). This CDR3 comprises 17 residues. Germline V gene data show CDR1 as SNHLY and CDR2 as FYNNEI. V lost 0 bases and J lost 0, with 12 bases in between. The DNA for the CDR3 is TGTGCCAGCAGTGAAGCGTCCATGGGACTAGCCAAAAACATTCAGTACTTC. Translated: CASSEASMGLAKNIQYF.